This T cell receptor (beta chain) was sequenced in a study of blood T cell repertoires in COVID-19. Seattle cases were enrolled at active infection and followed longitudinally. This table comes from immunoSEQ multiplex PCR, and its TCRdb copy is limited to in-frame clones, with some not included. This table holds 80,000 or so clones, 65% to 90% found once. The V and J ends lost 5 bases and 2 bases, in that order; junction bases with no gene match: 15. This CDR3 has 18 residues. CDR1 is MDHEN and CDR2 is SYDVKM in the germline V gene. The chain is built from TRBV28 and TRBJ1-1; 9 positions agree with TRBD1. The source material was peripheral blood. The clonotype was recovered from a man between 45 and 60 years old with COVID-19, enrolled during active disease. For the CDR3, the DNA is TGTGCCAGCAGTACAGGGGGCGGGGGTATTGGGGCTAACACTGAAGCTTTCTTT. Protein: CASSTGGGGIGANTEAFF.